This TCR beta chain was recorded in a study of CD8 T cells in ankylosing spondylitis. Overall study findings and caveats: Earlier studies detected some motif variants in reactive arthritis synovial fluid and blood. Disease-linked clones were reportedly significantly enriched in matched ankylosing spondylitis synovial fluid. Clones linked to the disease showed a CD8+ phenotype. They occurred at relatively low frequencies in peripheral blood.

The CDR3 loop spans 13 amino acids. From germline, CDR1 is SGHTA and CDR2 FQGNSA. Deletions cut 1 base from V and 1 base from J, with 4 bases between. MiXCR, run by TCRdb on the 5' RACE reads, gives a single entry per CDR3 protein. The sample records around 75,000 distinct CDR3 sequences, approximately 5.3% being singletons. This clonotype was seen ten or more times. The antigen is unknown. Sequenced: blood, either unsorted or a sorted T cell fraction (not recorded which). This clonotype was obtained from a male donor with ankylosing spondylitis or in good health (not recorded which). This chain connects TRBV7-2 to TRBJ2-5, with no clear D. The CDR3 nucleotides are TGTGCCAGCAGCTTAGAACCCCAAGAGACCCAGTACTTC. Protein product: CASSLEPQETQYF. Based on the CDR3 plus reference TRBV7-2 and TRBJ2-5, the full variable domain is GAGVSQSPSNKVTEKGKDVELRCDPISGHTALYWYRQSLGQGLEFLIYFQGNSAPDKSGLPSDRFSAERTGGSVSTLTIQRTQQEDSAVYLCASSLEPQETQYFGPGTRLLVL.